This TCR beta chain is drawn from a study of OX40 agonist ivuxolimab in advanced cancers. Looking at the study overall: Aged roughly 23 to 79 with a mean of roughly 65 years, they were more than 80% male. Study findings and constraints: In the expanded peripheral T cells, antigen specificity was never determined.

Comment on this clone: Its target is not known.

The method was immunoSEQ multiplex PCR; TCRdb's version includes in-frame clones alone and lacks a portion of them. The sample shows approximately 66,000 clones, 75% to 90% of them seen only once. The CDR3 sequence is 15 residues long. Trimming removed 2 bases from V and 7 bases from J; junction bases left unmatched: 5. Autoimmune disease history or systemic immunosuppression excluded patients. This material consisted of CD4+ or CD8+ T cells sorted from blood, taken in a trial of the OX40 agonist ivuxolimab. The receptor was isolated from an adult with an advanced solid tumor such as melanoma, head and neck, liver or kidney cancer. The J gene is TRBJ1-1, the V gene TRBV23-1; 12 bases are shared with TRBD1. TRBV23-1 is treated as an ORF (open reading frame) with a function not yet certain. The CDR3 reads CASSQGDRGRSEAFF. The CDR3 nucleotides read TGCGCCAGCAGTCAAGGGGACAGGGGGCGAAGTGAAGCTTTCTTT.